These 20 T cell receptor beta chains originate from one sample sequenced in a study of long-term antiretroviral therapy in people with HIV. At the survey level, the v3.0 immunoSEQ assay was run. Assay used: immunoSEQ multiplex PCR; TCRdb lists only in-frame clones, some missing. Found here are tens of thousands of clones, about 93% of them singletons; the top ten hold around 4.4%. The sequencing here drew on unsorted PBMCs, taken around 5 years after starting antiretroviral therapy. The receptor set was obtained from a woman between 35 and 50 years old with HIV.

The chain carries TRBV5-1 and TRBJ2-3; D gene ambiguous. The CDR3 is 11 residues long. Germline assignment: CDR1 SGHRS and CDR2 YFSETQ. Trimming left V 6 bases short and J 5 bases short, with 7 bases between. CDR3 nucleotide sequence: TGCGCCAGCATCGAAGAAGATACGCAGTATTTT. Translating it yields CASIEEDTQYF.

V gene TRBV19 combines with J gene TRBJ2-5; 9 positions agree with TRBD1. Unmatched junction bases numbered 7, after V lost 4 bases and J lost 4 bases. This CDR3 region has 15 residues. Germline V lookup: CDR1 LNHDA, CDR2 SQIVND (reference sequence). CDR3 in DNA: TGTGCCAGTAGTACCAGACAGGGGGTGAGAGAGACCCAGTACTTC. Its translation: CASSTRQGVRETQYF.

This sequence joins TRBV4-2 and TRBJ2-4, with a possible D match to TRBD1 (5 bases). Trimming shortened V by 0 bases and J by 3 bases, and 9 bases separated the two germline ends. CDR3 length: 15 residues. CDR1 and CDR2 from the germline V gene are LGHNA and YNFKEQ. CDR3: CASSQEGQGKNIQYF. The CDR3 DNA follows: TGTGCCAGCAGCCAAGAGGGGCAGGGCAAAAACATTCAGTACTTC.

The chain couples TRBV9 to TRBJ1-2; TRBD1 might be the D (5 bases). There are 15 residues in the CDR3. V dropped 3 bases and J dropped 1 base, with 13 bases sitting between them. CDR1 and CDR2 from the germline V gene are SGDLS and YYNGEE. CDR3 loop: CASSGGRTLNYGYTF. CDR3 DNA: TGTGCCAGCAGCGGGGGACGGACTCTTAACTATGGCTACACCTTC.

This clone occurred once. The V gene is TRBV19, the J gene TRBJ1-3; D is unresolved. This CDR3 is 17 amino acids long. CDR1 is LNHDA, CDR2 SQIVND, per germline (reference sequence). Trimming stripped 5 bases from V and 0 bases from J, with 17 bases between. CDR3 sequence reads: CASSLFGATASGNTIYF. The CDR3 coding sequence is TGTGCCAGTAGTTTATTTGGCGCAACCGCCTCTGGAAACACCATATATTTT.

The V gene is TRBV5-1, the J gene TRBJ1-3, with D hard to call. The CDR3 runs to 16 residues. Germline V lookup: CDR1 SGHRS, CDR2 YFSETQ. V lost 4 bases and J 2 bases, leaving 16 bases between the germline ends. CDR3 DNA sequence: TGCGCCAGCAGCGGTGGGGTGTTTACTACTGGAAACACCATATATTTT. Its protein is CASSGGVFTTGNTIYF.

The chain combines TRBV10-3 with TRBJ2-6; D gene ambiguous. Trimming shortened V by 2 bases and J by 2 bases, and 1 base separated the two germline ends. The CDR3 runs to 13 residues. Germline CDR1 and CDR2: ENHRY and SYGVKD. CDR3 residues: CAISEPGANVLTF. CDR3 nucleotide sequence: TGTGCCATCAGTGAGCCTGGGGCCAACGTCCTGACTTTC.

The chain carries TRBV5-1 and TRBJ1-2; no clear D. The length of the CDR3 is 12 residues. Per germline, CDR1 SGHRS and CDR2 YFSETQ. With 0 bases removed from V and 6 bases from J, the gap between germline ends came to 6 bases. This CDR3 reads CASSLAENGYTF. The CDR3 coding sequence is TGCGCCAGCAGCTTGGCCGAGAATGGCTACACCTTC.

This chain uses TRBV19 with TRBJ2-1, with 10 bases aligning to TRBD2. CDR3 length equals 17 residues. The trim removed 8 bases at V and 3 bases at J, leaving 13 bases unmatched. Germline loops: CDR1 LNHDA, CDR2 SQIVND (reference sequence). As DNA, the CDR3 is TGTGCCAGTGGATCTTCTTCGACTAGCGGGTTCTACAATGAGCAGTTCTTC. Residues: CASGSSSTSGFYNEQFF.

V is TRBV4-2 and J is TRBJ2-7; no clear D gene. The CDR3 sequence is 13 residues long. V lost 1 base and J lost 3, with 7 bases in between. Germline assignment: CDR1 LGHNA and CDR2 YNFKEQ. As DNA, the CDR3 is TGTGCCAGCAGCCAAGCCAAAGGCTACGAGCAGTACTTC. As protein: CASSQAKGYEQYF.

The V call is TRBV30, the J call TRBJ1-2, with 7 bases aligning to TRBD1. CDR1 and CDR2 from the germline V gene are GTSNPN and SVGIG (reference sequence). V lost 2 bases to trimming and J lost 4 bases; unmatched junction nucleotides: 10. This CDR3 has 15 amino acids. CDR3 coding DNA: TGTGCCTGGAGTTCCCAGACAGGGATCGGCTATGGCTACACCTTC. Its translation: CAWSSQTGIGYGYTF.

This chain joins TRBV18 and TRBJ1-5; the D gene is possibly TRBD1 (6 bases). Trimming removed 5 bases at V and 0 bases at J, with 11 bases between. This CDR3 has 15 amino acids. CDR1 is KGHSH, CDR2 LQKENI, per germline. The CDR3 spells CASSRQEYSNQPQHF. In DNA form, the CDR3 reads TGTGCCAGCTCAAGACAGGAGTATAGCAATCAGCCCCAGCATTTT.

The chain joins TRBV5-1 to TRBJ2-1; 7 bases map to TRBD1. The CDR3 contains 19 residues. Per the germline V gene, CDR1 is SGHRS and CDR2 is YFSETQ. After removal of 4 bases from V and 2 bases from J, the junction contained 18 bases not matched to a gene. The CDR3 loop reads CASSPYYEGAWGPYNEQFF. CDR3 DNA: TGCGCCAGCAGCCCCTACTATGAGGGGGCCTGGGGGCCCTACAATGAGCAGTTCTTC.

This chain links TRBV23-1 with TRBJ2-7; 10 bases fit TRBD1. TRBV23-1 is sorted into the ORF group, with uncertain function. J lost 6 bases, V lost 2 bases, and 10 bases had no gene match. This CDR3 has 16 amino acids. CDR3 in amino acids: CASSQARDRGKCEQYF. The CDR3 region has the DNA TGCGCCAGCAGTCAAGCCCGGGACAGGGGAAAATGCGAGCAGTACTTC.

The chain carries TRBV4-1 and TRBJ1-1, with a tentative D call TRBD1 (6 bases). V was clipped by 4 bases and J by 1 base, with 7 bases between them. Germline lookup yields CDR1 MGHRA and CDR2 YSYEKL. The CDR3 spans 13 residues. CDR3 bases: TGCGCCAGCAGCCTGGGACAGAACACTGAAGCTTTCTTT. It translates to CASSLGQNTEAFF.

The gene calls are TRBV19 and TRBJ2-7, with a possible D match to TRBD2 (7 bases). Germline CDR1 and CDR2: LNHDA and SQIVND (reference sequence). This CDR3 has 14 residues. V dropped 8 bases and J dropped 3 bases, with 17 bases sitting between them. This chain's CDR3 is CASSGGQGNYEQYF. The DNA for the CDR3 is TGTGCCAGTTCCGGGGGGCAGGGGAACTACGAGCAGTACTTC.

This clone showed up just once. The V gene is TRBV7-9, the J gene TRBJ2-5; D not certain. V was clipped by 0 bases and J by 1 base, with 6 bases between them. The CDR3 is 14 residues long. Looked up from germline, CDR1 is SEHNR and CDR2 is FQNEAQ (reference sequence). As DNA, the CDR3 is TGTGCCAGCAGCTTAGCGCTAACCCAAGAGACCCAGTACTTC. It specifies CASSLALTQETQYF. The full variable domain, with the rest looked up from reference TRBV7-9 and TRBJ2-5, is DTGVSQNPRHKITKRGQNVTFRCDPISEHNRLYWYRQTLGQGPEFLTYFQNEAQLEKSRLLSDRFSAERPKGSFSTLEIQRTEQGDSAMYLCASSLALTQETQYFGPGTRLLVL.

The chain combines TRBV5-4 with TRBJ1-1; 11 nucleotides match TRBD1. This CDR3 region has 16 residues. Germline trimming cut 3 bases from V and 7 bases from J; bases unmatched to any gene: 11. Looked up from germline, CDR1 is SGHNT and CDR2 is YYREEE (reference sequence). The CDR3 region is CASSSNMGQGVVEAFF. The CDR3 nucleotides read TGTGCCAGCAGCTCCAATATGGGACAGGGGGTTGTTGAAGCTTTCTTT.

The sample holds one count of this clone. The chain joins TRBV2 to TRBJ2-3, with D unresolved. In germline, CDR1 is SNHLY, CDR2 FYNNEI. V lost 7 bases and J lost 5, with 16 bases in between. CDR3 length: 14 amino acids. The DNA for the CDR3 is TGTGCCAGCATTTCCGGGCCTAACAGAGATACGCAGTATTTT. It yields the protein CASISGPNRDTQYF.

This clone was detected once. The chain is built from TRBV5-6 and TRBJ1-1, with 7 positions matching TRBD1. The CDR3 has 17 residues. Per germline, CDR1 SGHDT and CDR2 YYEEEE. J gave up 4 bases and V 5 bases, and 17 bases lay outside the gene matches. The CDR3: CASREYRGRGLGTEAFF. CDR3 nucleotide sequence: TGTGCCAGCAGGGAATACAGGGGCCGGGGTTTGGGCACTGAAGCTTTCTTT.